These 25 T cell receptor beta chains were all obtained from the same sample, sequenced in a study of T cell changes during pregnancy in multiple sclerosis. Clones were sequenced by immunoSEQ multiplex PCR, and TCRdb holds only the in-frame ones, with some missing. The sample includes roughly 68,000 clones, about 90% of them seen just once. The sequenced sample was peripheral blood, obtained in the second trimester of pregnancy. The receptors come from a female donor in good health, enrolled as a control in a pregnancy study.

V is TRBV10-3 and J is TRBJ1-1; D is uncertain. The V end lost 6 bases, the J end lost 0 bases, and 8 bases lay between the germline ends. The germline CDR1 and CDR2 sequences are ENHRY and SYGVKD. This CDR3 contains 13 residues. Written as DNA, the CDR3 is TGTGCCATCAGGGGCAGTATGAACACTGAAGCTTTCTTT. Translated: CAIRGSMNTEAFF.

The chain recombines TRBV5-5 with TRBJ2-1, with 11 bases matching TRBD2. The CDR3 loop spans 16 amino acids. Germline V gene data show CDR1 as SGHKS and CDR2 as YYEKEE (reference sequence). J lost 8 bases, V lost 3 bases, and 10 bases had no gene match. The CDR3 bases are TGTGCCAGCAGCTCTAGCGGGAGGACCCAAATCGATGAGCAGTTCTTC. Residues: CASSSSGRTQIDEQFF.

This sequence joins TRBV6-5 and TRBJ1-4, with TRBD1 identical over 7 bases. Germline V lookup: CDR1 MNHEY, CDR2 SVGAGI. Losses at the gene ends were 5 bases for V and 7 bases for J; bases not matched to a gene: 7. The CDR3 extends over 14 amino acids. In nucleotides, the CDR3 is TGTGCCAGCAGTCACAGGGGCATGAGTGAAAAACTGTTTTTT. This codes for CASSHRGMSEKLFF.

This sequence joins TRBV5-5 and TRBJ2-1; D is possibly TRBD2 (6 bases). Germline V gene sequence: CDR1 SGHKS, CDR2 YYEKEE (reference sequence). The CDR3 covers 15 residues. Trimming took off 0 bases at V and 2 bases at J, with 9 bases between the two ends. As DNA, the CDR3 is TGTGCCAGCAGCTTGGGGGCGGGACCCTACAATGAGCAGTTCTTC. Translated, it gives CASSLGAGPYNEQFF.

This rearrangement joins TRBV7-2 to TRBJ1-2, with 8 bases identical to TRBD1. The V and J ends lost 0 bases and 8 bases, in that order; junction bases with no gene match: 14. The CDR3 spans 17 residues. Germline V gives CDR1 SGHTA, CDR2 FQGNSA. The CDR3 DNA is TGTGCCAGCAGCTTAGCGGGGGGCGGCAACAGGGGGAAAGGCTACACCTTC. The encoded protein is CASSLAGGGNRGKGYTF.

In its sample, this clone was seen once. The chain combines TRBV27 with TRBJ1-3, with D tentatively TRBD1 (6 bases). Germline CDR1 is MNHEY and CDR2 is SMNVEV (reference sequence). The CDR3 extends over 15 amino acids. Trimming cost V 5 bases and J 0 bases, with 11 bases left between them. CDR3 nucleotide sequence: TGTGCCAGCAGTGCACAGGGTCTCTCTGGAAACACCATATATTTT. It codes for CASSAQGLSGNTIYF.

There are a few counts of this clone. V and J are TRBV27 and TRBJ1-2, with TRBD1 identical over 10 bases. The CDR3 contains 14 residues. In germline, CDR1 is MNHEY, CDR2 SMNVEV (reference sequence). V lost 6 bases and J lost 5; bases outside the gene matches: 6. DNA for the CDR3: TGTGCCAGCAGGGACGCGGGACAGGGGTATGGCTACACCTTC. Translated: CASRDAGQGYGYTF.

The CDR3 here is CATEQGESNEQFF. Written as DNA, the CDR3 is TGTGCCACCGAACAGGGGGAGTCCAATGAGCAGTTCTTC. This rearrangement joins TRBV6-1 to TRBJ2-1, with TRBD1 identical over 8 bases. The CDR3 has 13 amino acids. CDR1 MNHNS and CDR2 SASEGT come from the germline V gene. The junction had 8 bases not matched to a gene; V was cut back by 10 bases and J by 6 bases.

This clone turned up a few times. The chain recombines TRBV27 with TRBJ1-2; 9 bases match TRBD1. In germline, CDR1 is MNHEY, CDR2 SMNVEV (reference sequence). The CDR3 runs 14 residues. The V segment lost 4 bases and the J segment 6 bases; nucleotides outside the gene matches: 6. The CDR3 DNA reads as TGTGCCAGCAGTTATTTGGGACAGGGAAATGGCTACACCTTC. It codes for CASSYLGQGNGYTF.

The chain is built from TRBV5-5 and TRBJ1-4; D gene ambiguous. The germline gives CDR1 SGHKS, CDR2 YYEKEE (reference sequence). Trimming stripped 4 bases from V and 7 bases from J, with 14 bases between. This CDR3 region has 14 residues. CDR3 DNA: TGTGCCAGCAGCCTAATAGGGAGCGGTGAAAAACTGTTTTTT. This codes for CASSLIGSGEKLFF.

The chain combines TRBV10-3 with TRBJ2-7, with 10 bases aligning to TRBD1. There are 17 residues in the CDR3. Germline CDR1 and CDR2: ENHRY and SYGVKD. V lost 7 bases to trimming and J lost 6 bases; unmatched junction nucleotides: 18. The CDR3: CAITERAPGQGNGEQYF. The CDR3 DNA reads as TGTGCCATCACCGAAAGGGCGCCGGGACAGGGGAATGGCGAGCAGTACTTC.

The chain couples TRBV4-1 to TRBJ2-3, with a possible D match to TRBD2 (6 bases). Per germline, CDR1 MGHRA and CDR2 YSYEKL. V was pared by 1 base and J by 4 bases, with 6 bases between. The CDR3 sequence is 13 residues long. The CDR3 nucleotides read TGCGCCAGCAGCCAAGTAGCGGCAGATACGCAGTATTTT. Its translation is CASSQVAADTQYF.

This chain connects TRBV27 to TRBJ1-1; D is undetermined. The germline V gene encodes CDR1 MNHEY and CDR2 SMNVEV (reference sequence). The V gene lost 2 bases and the J gene lost 7 bases, with 11 bases spanning the gap. The CDR3 runs to 13 residues. CDR3 in amino acids: CASSLIRESEAFF. The DNA of the CDR3 is TGTGCCAGCAGTTTAATCCGGGAGAGTGAAGCTTTCTTT.

This sequence joins TRBV28 and TRBJ2-5; D is uncertain. Trimming took off 3 bases at V and 4 bases at J, with 9 bases between the two ends. Germline assignment: CDR1 MDHEN and CDR2 SYDVKM. This CDR3 spans 13 amino acids. DNA for the CDR3: TGTGCCAGCAGTTTCCGACACCGAGAGACCCAGTACTTC. Protein: CASSFRHRETQYF.

V usage is TRBV7-9 and J usage is TRBJ1-1; D not resolved. Trimming left V 5 bases short and J 10 bases short, with 17 bases between. CDR3 size: 13 residues. Per the germline V gene, CDR1 is SEHNR and CDR2 is FQNEAQ (reference sequence). This CDR3 is CASSPEHQTAAFF. The CDR3 bases are TGTGCCAGCAGCCCGGAGCACCAAACGGCAGCTTTCTTT.

The chain recombines TRBV18 with TRBJ1-4; D is ambiguous. CDR3 length: 14 amino acids. The ends were cut back, 6 bases at V and 0 bases at J, with 8 bases in the middle. The germline V gene has CDR1 KGHSH and CDR2 LQKENI. CDR3 protein: CASSRYSTNEKLFF. In DNA, the CDR3 is TGTGCCAGCTCCCGGTACTCAACTAATGAAAAACTGTTTTTT.

The chain employs TRBV28 and TRBJ1-5; D not resolved. CDR1 and CDR2 (germline): MDHEN, SYDVKM. The CDR3 runs 17 residues. The ends were cut back, 6 bases at V and 0 bases at J, with 18 bases in the middle. CDR3 sequence reads: CASSQILTPYSNQPQHF. DNA of the CDR3: TGTGCCAGCAGCCAGATTTTGACACCCTATAGCAATCAGCCCCAGCATTTT.

The genes are TRBV25-1 and TRBJ2-7; D not certain. With 1 base removed from V and 4 bases from J, the gap between germline ends came to 5 bases. The germline V gene has CDR1 MGHDK and CDR2 SYGVNS. There are 12 residues in the CDR3. The DNA of the CDR3 is TGTGCCAGCAGTGAATCCTCTTACGAGCAGTACTTC. Amino acids: CASSESSYEQYF.

The chain recombines TRBV10-2 with TRBJ2-2, with 7 bases matching TRBD1. This CDR3 region has 15 residues. The V and J ends lost 6 bases and 6 bases, in that order; junction bases with no gene match: 10. Germline CDR1 and CDR2: WSHSY and SAAADI. The CDR3 DNA is TGCGCCAGCAGCACCACAGGGGCTACAGCCGGGGAGCTGTTTTTT. Translating gives CASSTTGATAGELFF.

This chain connects TRBV11-2 to TRBJ1-6; D gene uncertain. The CDR3 totals 11 residues. In germline, CDR1 is SGHAT, CDR2 FQNNGV. The V end was cut by 1 base, the J end by 14 bases, with 6 bases between. CDR3 sequence (DNA): TGTGCCAGCAGCTTAGTGGGAGCCCTCCACTTT. This sequence encodes CASSLVGALHF.

The chain couples TRBV6-1 to TRBJ2-1, with TRBD2 matching over 7 bases. Trimming cost V 11 bases and J 1 base; bases outside gene matches: 8. CDR3 length equals 14 residues. Germline V lookup: CDR1 MNHNS, CDR2 SASEGT. The CDR3 region is CAGGREISYNEQFF. In DNA form, the CDR3 reads TGTGCCGGCGGGCGGGAGATTTCCTACAATGAGCAGTTCTTC.

This chain uses TRBV5-1 with TRBJ1-5, with unresolved D. This CDR3 has 14 residues. V was trimmed by 1 base and J by 4 bases, leaving 9 bases between them. The germline V gene has CDR1 SGHRS and CDR2 YFSETQ. The CDR3 here is CASSLLEQNQPQHF. The CDR3 nucleotides read TGCGCCAGCAGCTTGCTGGAGCAAAATCAGCCCCAGCATTTT.

The rearrangement joins TRBV27 to TRBJ2-6; D perhaps matches TRBD1 (5 bases). Trimming took 2 bases from V and 2 from J, leaving 7 bases between them. This CDR3 contains 15 residues. Looked up from germline, CDR1 is MNHEY and CDR2 is SMNVEV (reference sequence). CDR3 amino acids: CASSLSRAGANVLTF. CDR3 coding DNA: TGTGCCAGCAGTTTAAGCAGGGCTGGGGCCAACGTCCTGACTTTC.

V and J are TRBV10-2 and TRBJ1-1, with D possibly matching TRBD1 (5 bases). This CDR3 comprises 15 residues. CDR1 and CDR2 from the germline V gene are WSHSY and SAAADI. Trimming removed 0 bases from V and 3 bases from J, with 11 bases in between. DNA of the CDR3: TGCGCCAGCAGTGAGTCGGGGGGTATTTACACTGAAGCTTTCTTT. Its translation is CASSESGGIYTEAFF.

This sequence joins TRBV9 and TRBJ2-5; 7 nucleotides line up with TRBD1. Germline V gene data show CDR1 as SGDLS and CDR2 as YYNGEE. This CDR3 spans 16 amino acids. V lost 4 bases, J lost 5 bases, and 14 bases stayed unmatched. The CDR3 coding sequence is TGTGCCAGCAGCCCAGGGGGAATGATTTTGGGGGAGACCCAGTACTTC. Translation: CASSPGGMILGETQYF. Complete variable domain (other parts from reference TRBV9 and TRBJ2-5): DSGVTQTPKHLITATGQRVTLRCSPRSGDLSVYWYQQSLDQGLQFLIQYYNGEERAKGNILERFSAQQFPDLHSELNLSSLELGDSALYFCASSPGGMILGETQYFGPGTRLLVL.